These 29 T cell receptor beta chains share one sample of origin, sequenced in a study of T cell responses to AZD1222 COVID-19 vaccine. The assay was immunoSEQ multiplex PCR, and TCRdb's table has in-frame clones only and misses some. The sample holds approximately 110,000 clones, roughly 87% seen once. The specimen comprised peripheral blood, sampled on day 0 of MenACWY control vaccination. The origin of the receptors is an adult in good health.

Comments on this clone: A read error may produce the germline difference seen at one junction end. The V call is TRBV5-1, the J call TRBJ1-6; 10 bases map to TRBD1. Per the germline V gene, CDR1 is SGHRS and CDR2 is YFSETQ. CDR3 length equals 15 residues. The CDR3 sequence: CASSLGTGEHSPLHF. CDR3 coding DNA: TGCGCCAGCAGTTTGGGGACAGGGGAACATTCACCCCTCCACTTT.

This chain links TRBV4-1 with TRBJ2-4, with TRBD1 identical over 7 bases. J was trimmed by 8 bases and V by 2 bases; bases with no gene match: 0. CDR3 length: 12 amino acids. Germline assignment: CDR1 MGHRA and CDR2 YSYEKL. The chain's CDR3 is CASSQQGDIQYF. The CDR3 DNA reads as TGCGCCAGCAGCCAACAGGGGGACATTCAGTACTTC.

V is TRBV21-1 and J is TRBJ2-5; the table's TRBD2 call for D was not verified on the DNA. TRBV21-1 corresponds to a pseudogene. This CDR3 is built from 16 residues. The DNA of the CDR3 is TGTGCCAGCAGCCCCGGGCCGGGGGGCGAGGCGGAGACCCAGTACTTC. Amino acids: CASSPGPGGEAETQYF.

V is TRBV19 and J is TRBJ2-7, with 11 bases that match TRBD1. This CDR3 has 15 amino acids. Per the germline V gene, CDR1 is LNHDA and CDR2 is SQIVND (reference sequence). After removal of 3 bases from V and 5 bases from J, the junction contained 6 bases not matched to a gene. Here the CDR3 DNA reads TGTGCCAGTAGTATTGGACAGGGGGCGAAGAACGAGCAGTACTTC. The encoded protein is CASSIGQGAKNEQYF.

The DNA of the CDR3 is TGTGCCAGCAGTTCTACAGGATCCTATGGCTACACCTTC. Protein product: CASSSTGSYGYTF. The V and J genes are TRBV6-2 or TRBV6-3 and TRBJ1-2; TRBD1 is a possible D gene (5 bases). Germline V gene lookup returns CDR1 MNHEY and CDR2 SVGEGT. There are 13 residues in the CDR3. V was clipped by 4 bases and J by 4 bases, with 10 bases between them.

This chain joins TRBV5-1 and TRBJ1-2; 7 bases line up with TRBD1. Germline CDR1 SGHRS, CDR2 YFSETQ. V dropped 6 bases and J dropped 4; count of bases not matched to a gene: 15. This CDR3 has 16 amino acids. CDR3 region: CASIPGGRQGVYGYTF. CDR3 nucleotides: TGCGCCAGCATCCCCGGGGGTCGACAGGGAGTCTATGGCTACACCTTC.

This clone was found once. The V and J genes are TRBV28 and TRBJ2-7; D possibly uses TRBD1 or TRBD2 (5 bases each). This CDR3 is 18 amino acids long. V lost 4 bases and J 2 bases, leaving 24 bases between the germline ends. Germline assignment: CDR1 MDHEN and CDR2 SYDVKM. The CDR3 nucleotides read TGTGCCAGCAGTTCCATTGTGATGAGGGGTTCCCTCCCCTACGAGCAGTACTTC. It is translated as CASSSIVMRGSLPYEQYF. Based on the CDR3 plus reference TRBV28 and TRBJ2-7, the full variable domain is DVKVTQSSRYLVKRTGEKVFLECVQDMDHENMFWYRQDPGLGLRLIYFSYDVKMKEKGDIPEGYSVSREKKERFSLILESASTNQTSMYLCASSSIVMRGSLPYEQYFGPGTRLTVT.

The chain combines TRBV19 with TRBJ1-5; D remains ambiguous. The germline CDR1 and CDR2 sequences are LNHDA and SQIVND (reference sequence). Trimming took 4 bases from V and 9 from J, leaving 13 bases between them. This CDR3 contains 13 residues. The CDR3 bases are TGTGCCAGTAGTAATGAAGGGATTGGGCCCCAGCATTTT. Its protein is CASSNEGIGPQHF.

This chain joins TRBV28 and TRBJ2-2; D gene ambiguous. This CDR3 is 12 amino acids long. Trimming pared 11 bases from V and 0 bases from J, leaving 7 bases between. From germline, CDR1 is MDHEN and CDR2 SYDVKM. The DNA of the CDR3 is TGTGCCTTGGAGTCGAACACCGGGGAGCTGTTTTTT. Translation: CALESNTGELFF.

J is TRBJ1-2 and V is TRBV28; TRBD1 agrees at 8 bases. V lost 6 bases to trimming and J lost 3 bases; unmatched junction nucleotides: 6. The CDR3 consists of 14 residues. Germline loops: CDR1 MDHEN, CDR2 SYDVKM. Written as DNA, the CDR3 is TGTGCCAGCAGGGCTGGACAGGGAGACTATGGCTACACCTTC. Its protein product is CASRAGQGDYGYTF.

The rearrangement uses TRBV11-2 and TRBJ1-1; D is uncertain. Germline lookup yields CDR1 SGHAT and CDR2 FQNNGV. V shed 5 bases and J shed 1 base, with 17 bases lying between them. The CDR3 is made up of 16 amino acids. The DNA of the CDR3 is TGTGCCAGCAGCCCCCCGCAGGCGGATTGGAACACTGAAGCTTTCTTT. Its translation: CASSPPQADWNTEAFF.

The chain links TRBV7-7 to TRBJ2-2; D is perhaps TRBD1 (5 bases). Germline assignment: CDR1 SSHAT and CDR2 FNYEAQ (reference sequence). The CDR3 consists of 16 residues. V lost 6 bases and J 1 base, leaving 15 bases between the germline ends. CDR3 bases: TGTGCCAGCAGTCTCGACAGCCCGGGGAACACCGGGGAGCTGTTTTTT. Its protein product is CASSLDSPGNTGELFF.

The CDR3 DNA sequence: TGTGCCAGCAGTTACACGACAAATCCTGATGGCTACACCTTC. Residues: CASSYTTNPDGYTF. The rearrangement uses TRBV6-5 and TRBJ1-2, with unresolved D. The length of the CDR3 is 14 residues. The V end was cut by 2 bases, the J end by 6 bases, with 13 bases between. Germline V gene lookup returns CDR1 MNHEY and CDR2 SVGAGI.

This chain joins TRBV28 and TRBJ2-4; the D gene could be TRBD1 or TRBD2 (5 bases each). CDR1 MDHEN and CDR2 SYDVKM come from the germline V gene. CDR3 length equals 13 residues. With 10 bases removed from V and 7 bases from J, the gap between germline ends came to 17 bases. In DNA form, the CDR3 reads TGTGCCACCAGACGAACAAGGGACAACATTCAGTACTTC. Protein sequence: CATRRTRDNIQYF.

V gene TRBV5-5 combines with J gene TRBJ1-2; 7 nucleotides align to TRBD1. This CDR3 spans 18 amino acids. Germline V CDR1 and CDR2: SGHKS, YYEKEE (reference sequence). Trimming took 0 bases from V and 0 from J; bases not matched to a gene: 11. CDR3 protein: CASSLAATGWGTNYGYTF. CDR3 DNA: TGTGCCAGCAGCTTGGCAGCGACAGGGTGGGGGACTAACTATGGCTACACCTTC.

The chain has TRBV18 and TRBJ1-3; D is perhaps TRBD1 (6 bases). Trimming stripped 3 bases from V and 1 base from J, with 16 bases between. Germline V CDR1 and CDR2: KGHSH, LQKENI. The CDR3 covers 17 residues. CDR3 nucleotide sequence: TGTGCCAGCTCACCTCGAATTCAGGGGACTTCTGGAAACACCATATATTTT. Encoded protein: CASSPRIQGTSGNTIYF.

CDR3: CASSVNTGRPGPQHF. CDR3 nucleotides: TGTGCCAGCAGTGTCAATACAGGGCGACCGGGGCCCCAGCATTTT. The V and J genes are TRBV7-2 and TRBJ1-5; a weak D match, TRBD1 (6 bases). The length of the CDR3 is 15 residues. Trimming took 6 bases from V and 9 from J, leaving 21 bases between them. Germline CDR1 reads SGHTA; CDR2 reads FQGNSA.

The chain employs TRBV7-3 and TRBJ2-2; no reliable D call. The CDR3 is 16 residues long. V was cut by 4 bases and J by 3 bases, with 15 bases left in between. Germline V gene data show CDR1 as SGHTA and CDR2 as FQGTGA. CDR3 amino acids: CASSSLRETDTGELFF. The CDR3 DNA reads as TGTGCCAGCAGCTCCTTAAGGGAAACGGACACCGGGGAGCTGTTTTTT. The full variable domain, its missing parts supplied by reference TRBV7-3 and TRBJ2-2, is GAGVSQTPSNKVTEKGKYVELRCDPISGHTALYWYRQSLGQGPEFLIYFQGTGAADDSGLPNDRFFAVRPEGSVSTLKIQRTERGDSAVYLCASSSLRETDTGELFFGEGSRLTVL.

CDR3 bases: TGCGCCAGCAGCTTCCGAAGCCTTAGACTAGGGACGGCCGATTATGGCTACACCTTC. Protein: CASSFRSLRLGTADYGYTF. This sequence joins TRBV5-1 and TRBJ1-2, with a tentative D call TRBD1 (5 bases). This CDR3 is 19 amino acids long. Per the germline V gene, CDR1 is SGHRS and CDR2 is YFSETQ. Trimming cost V 2 bases and J 5 bases, with 28 bases left between them.

V gene TRBV4-3 combines with J gene TRBJ1-3; D call uncertain. From germline, CDR1 is LGHNA and CDR2 YSLEER. Trimming took off 0 bases at V and 0 bases at J, with 3 bases between the two ends. The CDR3 length is 14 residues. Here the CDR3 reads CASSQETSGNTIYF. The DNA of the CDR3 is TGCGCCAGCAGCCAAGAAACCTCTGGAAACACCATATATTTT.

V is TRBV20-1 and J is TRBJ1-2, with TRBD1 identical over 7 bases. This CDR3 spans 11 amino acids. Germline V gene sequence: CDR1 DFQATT, CDR2 SNEGSKA (reference sequence). This CDR3 reads CRPRQGEGYTF. CDR3 nucleotides: TGCAGACCGAGACAGGGCGAGGGCTACACCTTC.

The sample holds a few counts of this clone. The J gene is TRBJ1-2, the V gene TRBV30; D unresolved. The length of the CDR3 is 12 residues. Trimming stripped 2 bases from V and 8 bases from J, with 12 bases between. From germline, CDR1 is GTSNPN and CDR2 SVGIG (reference sequence). The CDR3 sequence: CAWSPWAGGYTF. The CDR3 DNA is TGTGCCTGGAGTCCCTGGGCGGGCGGCTACACCTTC.

The V gene is TRBV28, the J gene TRBJ2-7; D not certain. The CDR3 is made up of 11 amino acids. CDR1 is MDHEN, CDR2 SYDVKM, per germline. The ends were cut back, 5 bases at V and 3 bases at J, with 5 bases in the middle. CDR3 bases: TGTGCCAGCAGTATCAACTACGAGCAGTACTTC. It specifies CASSINYEQYF.

This rearrangement joins TRBV7-9 to TRBJ1-1; 7 nucleotides agree with TRBD1. V gave up 6 bases and J gave up 2 bases; unmatched junction bases: 18. The V gene's germline CDR1 is SEHNR and CDR2 FQNEAQ (reference sequence). The CDR3 covers 18 residues. The CDR3 loop reads CASRKGGRLREINTEAFF. In nucleotides, the CDR3 is TGTGCCAGCAGAAAAGGGGGCCGGCTTAGGGAAATCAACACTGAAGCTTTCTTT.

This clone was observed a few times. V usage is TRBV5-5 and J usage is TRBJ1-1; 7 nucleotides match TRBD1. V shed 4 bases and J 1 base; nucleotides not matched to a gene: 4. Per germline, CDR1 SGHKS and CDR2 YYEKEE (reference sequence). This CDR3 is 14 amino acids long. The CDR3 nucleotides read TGTGCCAGCAGCGTGGGACAGAAGAACACTGAAGCTTTCTTT. Translation: CASSVGQKNTEAFF.

The V gene is TRBV7-3, the J gene TRBJ1-2; D is possibly TRBD1 (6 bases). The CDR3 covers 14 residues. Germline CDR1 SGHTA, CDR2 FQGTGA. Trimming took off 5 bases at V and 5 bases at J, with 15 bases between the two ends. The CDR3: CASSPGPGDYGYTF. CDR3 nucleotide sequence: TGTGCCAGCAGCCCCGGGCCAGGGGATTATGGCTACACCTTC.

This chain links TRBV5-1 with TRBJ2-3; 12 nucleotides align to TRBD2. The CDR3 extends over 13 amino acids. Per the germline V gene, CDR1 is SGHRS and CDR2 is YFSETQ. Unmatched junction bases numbered 8, after V lost 3 bases and J lost 15 bases. The CDR3 nucleotides are TGCGCCAGCAGCTCGGAAACTAGCGGGGGGAACTATTTT. This encodes CASSSETSGGNYF. Full variable domain (rest looked up from reference TRBV5-1 and TRBJ2-3): KAGVTQTPRYLIKTRGQQVTLSCSPISGHRSVSWYQQTPGQGLQFLFEYFSETQRNKGNFPGRFSGRQFSNSRSEMNVSTLELGDSALYLCASSSETSGGNYFGPGTRLTVL.

The J gene is TRBJ2-2, the V gene TRBV7-2; D unclear. From germline, CDR1 is SGHTA and CDR2 FQGNSA. Trimming left V 5 bases short and J 2 bases short, with 12 bases between. There are 15 residues in the CDR3. The CDR3 coding sequence is TGTGCCAGCAGCCGTTATCGACATAACACCGGGGAGCTGTTTTTT. It yields the protein CASSRYRHNTGELFF.

The gene calls are TRBV9 and TRBJ2-7; 9 bases agree with TRBD2. This CDR3 region has 15 residues. V lost 2 bases to trimming and J lost 5 bases; unmatched junction nucleotides: 8. Germline V gene lookup returns CDR1 SGDLS and CDR2 YYNGEE. The CDR3 loop is CASSVDAGGQNEQYF. CDR3 DNA: TGTGCCAGCAGCGTTGACGCGGGGGGGCAAAACGAGCAGTACTTC. The full variable domain, with the rest looked up from reference TRBV9 and TRBJ2-7, is DSGVTQTPKHLITATGQRVTLRCSPRSGDLSVYWYQQSLDQGLQFLIQYYNGEERAKGNILERFSAQQFPDLHSELNLSSLELGDSALYFCASSVDAGGQNEQYFGPGTRLTVT.